The next 14 T cell receptor beta chains were all read from a single sample in a study of PD-1 blockade in classical Hodgkin lymphoma. Time point reported: cycle 4 day 1 (C4D1), after six to seven weeks of nivolumab. Every one of the patients relapsed after autologous stem cell transplantation (brentuximab vedotin exposure was variable). Negative magnetic selection isolated CD4+ T cells from thawed PBMCs. The protocol was immunoSEQ multiplex PCR, while the TCRdb copy is restricted to in-frame clones and leaves out a portion. The sample yields around 18,000 clones, around 79% seen once. The specimen comprised CD4+ T cells from blood, sampled before the fourth cycle of nivolumab. Receptors were obtained from a human donor with classical Hodgkin lymphoma.

This rearrangement joins TRBV6-1 to TRBJ1-2, with 7 nucleotides matching TRBD1. This CDR3 contains 18 residues. Germline lookup yields CDR1 MNHNS and CDR2 SASEGT. Unmatched junction bases numbered 14, after V lost 1 base and J lost 3 bases. The CDR3 region has the DNA TGTGCCAGCAGTGAAGGAGGAATCGACAGGGTTCGAGACTATGGCTACACCTTC. Its protein product is CASSEGGIDRVRDYGYTF.

The gene calls are TRBV5-1 and TRBJ1-6; 9 bases are a match to TRBD1. The CDR3 is made up of 16 amino acids. V shed 4 bases and J 6 bases; nucleotides not matched to a gene: 8. The germline gives CDR1 SGHRS, CDR2 YFSETQ. The CDR3 loop reads CASSPGTGRGNSPLHF. The CDR3 DNA follows: TGCGCCAGCAGCCCGGGGACAGGGAGGGGTAATTCACCCCTCCACTTT.

CDR3 DNA: TGTGCCAGCAGTTCCACCCGGATTACAGGGGGTTCTCGGGGCTACACCTTC. It is translated as CASSSTRITGGSRGYTF. The chain employs TRBV27 and TRBJ1-2; 8 bases are shared with TRBD1. The ends lost 4 bases at V and 8 bases at J; junction bases unmatched: 18. Germline CDR1 and CDR2: MNHEY and SMNVEV (reference sequence). The CDR3 is 17 residues long.

The table lists this clone with a count of one. The rearrangement uses TRBV6-6 and TRBJ1-1, with 8 bases lining up with TRBD1. Trimming at V came to 5 bases and at J to 7 bases, leaving 6 bases not matched to a gene. The CDR3 has 13 residues. CDR1 is MNHNY and CDR2 is SVGAGI in the germline V gene (reference sequence). The CDR3 spells CASSATGVGEAFF. CDR3 coding DNA: TGTGCCAGCAGTGCGACAGGGGTGGGTGAAGCTTTCTTT.

The J gene is TRBJ1-2, the V gene TRBV6-5, with 8 positions matching TRBD1. The CDR3 covers 13 residues. Germline V gene sequence: CDR1 MNHEY, CDR2 SVGAGI. J was trimmed by 5 bases and V by 5 bases; bases with no gene match: 4. The CDR3 DNA reads as TGTGCCAGCAGTGTGGACAGGGTATATGGCTACACCTTC. Encoded protein: CASSVDRVYGYTF.

The CDR3 DNA follows: TGTGCCAGCAGTCTCACGTCTGGGTCCCAAGAGACCCAGTACTTC. It is translated as CASSLTSGSQETQYF. The chain employs TRBV28 and TRBJ2-5, with D uncertain. Per germline, CDR1 MDHEN and CDR2 SYDVKM. Trimming shortened V by 5 bases and J by 1 base, and 14 bases separated the two germline ends. The CDR3 has 15 amino acids.

The rearrangement joins TRBV6-5 to TRBJ1-1; no reliable D call. Trimming left V 0 bases short and J 5 bases short, with 7 bases between. This CDR3 is 13 amino acids long. The germline gives CDR1 MNHEY, CDR2 SVGAGI. Here the CDR3 DNA reads TGTGCCAGCAGTTACTCGAAGTATACTGAAGCTTTCTTT. Translation: CASSYSKYTEAFF.

J is TRBJ1-2 and V is TRBV5-4, with D tentatively TRBD1 (6 bases). Germline CDR1 is SGHNT and CDR2 is YYREEE (reference sequence). Trimming removed 0 bases from V and 5 bases from J, with 8 bases in between. The CDR3 is made up of 13 amino acids. The CDR3 reads CASSLGGGYGYTF. DNA for the CDR3: TGTGCCAGCAGCTTGGGAGGGGGGTATGGCTACACCTTC.

CDR3 amino acids: CASSYKLAGVNEQFF. CDR3 sequence (DNA): TGTGCCAGCAGTTATAAACTAGCGGGGGTCAATGAGCAGTTCTTC. The rearrangement links TRBV6-5 to TRBJ2-1; 11 nucleotides match TRBD2. The CDR3 is 15 residues long. Germline CDR1 reads MNHEY; CDR2 reads SVGAGI. Trimming removed 3 bases from V and 6 bases from J; junction bases left unmatched: 4.

The chain joins TRBV21-1 to TRBJ2-3. TRBV21-1 is a pseudogene segment. The CDR3 sequence is 16 residues long. The CDR3 sequence is CASIPLASQNTDTQYF. In nucleotides, the CDR3 is TGTGCCAGCATTCCACTGGCGTCCCAGAACACAGATACGCAGTATTTT.

The J gene is TRBJ2-1, the V gene TRBV4-3; D is possibly TRBD1 or TRBD2 (5 bases each). V was clipped by 8 bases and J by 1 base, with 15 bases between them. The germline CDR1 and CDR2 sequences are LGHNA and YSLEER. This CDR3 has 15 amino acids. In DNA, the CDR3 is TGCGCCAGCCGTCCTTCGAGGGGTTCCTACAATGAGCAGTTCTTC. This codes for CASRPSRGSYNEQFF.

The gene calls are TRBV19 and TRBJ2-5, with 7 bases that match TRBD1. From germline, CDR1 is LNHDA and CDR2 SQIVND (reference sequence). CDR3 length: 13 amino acids. Germline trimming cut 5 bases from V and 5 bases from J; bases unmatched to any gene: 5. The CDR3 spells CASSEQGFETQYF. The CDR3 DNA is TGTGCCAGTAGTGAACAGGGGTTCGAGACCCAGTACTTC.

The rearrangement links TRBV5-1 to TRBJ1-1, with a tentative D call TRBD1 (6 bases). Trimming shortened V by 0 bases and J by 2 bases, and 11 bases separated the two germline ends. Germline CDR1 reads SGHRS; CDR2 reads YFSETQ. The CDR3 totals 15 residues. CDR3 nucleotide sequence: TGCGCCAGCAGCTTGGGGACAGCCACAAACACTGAAGCTTTCTTT. Protein: CASSLGTATNTEAFF.

The gene calls are TRBV29-1 and TRBJ2-3; 9 nucleotides agree with TRBD2. This CDR3 is built from 15 residues. CDR1 is SQVTM, CDR2 ANQGSEA, per germline. With 2 bases clipped from V and 2 bases from J, the junction kept 5 bases outside the gene matches. CDR3 DNA: TGCAGCGTTGAACTACCTAGCGGGAACACAGATACGCAGTATTTT. It yields the protein CSVELPSGNTDTQYF.